One sample yielded the 2 T cell receptor beta chains listed below, sequenced in a study of memory CD4+ T cells and cytomegalovirus serostatus. The data were produced by immunoSEQ multiplex PCR, yet TCRdb's version contains in-frame clones alone and is incomplete. The top ten clones hold about 0.72% of a sample with roughly 84,000 clones, less than 90% of them seen once. The sort gate was single viable CD3+CD4+CD8-CD45RO+ cells for memory CD4+ T cells. The sample comprised memory CD4+ T cells from blood. The receptors here all came from an adult in good health and CMV-seronegative.

The chain is built from TRBV5-1 and TRBJ1-5, with D possibly matching TRBD1 (6 bases). This CDR3 region has 15 residues. The V end lost 0 bases, the J end lost 4 bases, and 11 bases lay between the germline ends. Germline CDR1 SGHRS, CDR2 YFSETQ. CDR3 region: CASSLDTGINQPQHF. CDR3 DNA: TGCGCCAGCAGCTTGGATACAGGGATTAATCAGCCCCAGCATTTT.

Here the CDR3 reads CASSRGTGGFSVDTGELFF. CDR3 sequence (DNA): TGTGCCAGCAGCCGGGGGACAGGGGGGTTTTCAGTCGACACCGGGGAGCTGTTTTTT. V usage is TRBV13 and J usage is TRBJ2-2, with 11 bases lining up with TRBD1. Per germline, CDR1 PRHDT and CDR2 FYEKMQ (reference sequence). V was clipped by 5 bases and J by 3 bases; unmatched bases: 14. This CDR3 is built from 19 residues.